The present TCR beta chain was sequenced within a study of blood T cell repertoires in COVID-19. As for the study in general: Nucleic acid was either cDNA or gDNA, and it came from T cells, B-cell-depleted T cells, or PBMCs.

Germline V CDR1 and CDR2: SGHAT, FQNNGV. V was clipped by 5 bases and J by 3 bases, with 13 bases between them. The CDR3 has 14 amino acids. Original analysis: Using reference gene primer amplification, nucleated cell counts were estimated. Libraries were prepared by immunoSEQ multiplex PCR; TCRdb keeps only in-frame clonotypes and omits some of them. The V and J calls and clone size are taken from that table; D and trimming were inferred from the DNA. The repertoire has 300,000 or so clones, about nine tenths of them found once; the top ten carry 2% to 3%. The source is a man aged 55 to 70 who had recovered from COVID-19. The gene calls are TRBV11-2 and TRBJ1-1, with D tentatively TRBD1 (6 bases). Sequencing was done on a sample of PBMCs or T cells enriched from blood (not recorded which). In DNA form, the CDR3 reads TGTGCCAGCAGCCCCGGGACAAAAGACACTGAAGCTTTCTTT. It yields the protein CASSPGTKDTEAFF.